The clone carrying this TCR beta chain was counted only a few times. Its specificity is unknown. The data belong to a study of T cells in Graves' hyperthyroidism and ophthalmopathy. About the research overall: Peripheral blood was taken when the disease was first diagnosed, before any treatment began. Study-wide results and limits: Most expanded thyroid clonotypes above 0.001 also appeared in blood. From stable hyperthyroidism, ophthalmopathy was separated by a 13 V-J model.

Trimming took 5 bases from V and 4 from J, leaving 14 bases between them. This CDR3 spans 14 amino acids. Amplification of TCR beta CDR3 regions used RNA as the template. Using the HTBI primer set, a first-round RT-PCR was run on the TCR CDR3. TCRdb recomputed calls from the multiplex PCR reads with MiXCR, one row per CDR3 protein. Of around 600,000 distinct CDR3 sequences in the sample, roughly 15% were seen once. Thyroid ultrasound, orbital computed tomography, clinical symptoms, and serum thyroxine and TRAb underpinned diagnoses. The clonotype was recovered from a middle-aged woman with Graves' ophthalmopathy. This chain uses TRBV12-3 or TRBV12-4 with TRBJ1-2; possibly TRBD1 for D (5 bases). Sequencing used blood. The CDR3 DNA is TGTGCCAGCAGTCAGGAGGTGGGGCCCTATGGCTACACCTTC. Protein sequence: CASSQEVGPYGYTF.